These T cell receptor beta chains were read from a single sample in a study of blood T cell repertoires in COVID-19. Only in-frame clones appear in the TCRdb table, and some are missing; sequencing was by immunoSEQ multiplex PCR. The repertoire has about 210,000 clones, around 89% of them found once; the top ten carry about 4.8%. The sample was peripheral blood. The receptors here all came from a woman in her thirties or forties with acute or convalescent COVID-19. Both conserved end residues are part of each CDR3.

j_gene,len,v_gene,CDR3aa
TRBJ1-1,14,TRBV6-4,CASSPGQANTEAFF
TRBJ1-6,13,TRBV30,CAWESSYNSPLHF
TRBJ1-5,15,TRBV6-4,CASSDGTGGNQPQHF
TRBJ1-6,14,TRBV28,CASNSQVGRSPLHF
TRBJ2-1,18,TRBV5-4,CASRGPGLAGGSYNEQFF
TRBJ1-2,15,TRBV6-5,CASSYSDRDIYGYTF
TRBJ1-4,15,TRBV4-2,CASSQESPTNEKLFF
TRBJ2-5,16,TRBV7-9,CASRLTSGGYQETQYF
TRBJ2-5,16,TRBV9,CASNPYQTGYTETQYF
TRBJ2-6,15,TRBV4-1,CASSHGSSGANVLTF
TRBJ2-5,11,TRBV6-5,CASRSGETQYF
TRBJ1-2,13,TRBV2,CASSGAQAYGYTF
TRBJ1-4,17,TRBV5-6,CASSRIQSLATNEKLFF
TRBJ1-1,15,TRBV5-4,CASSPPRGSNTEAFF
TRBJ1-2,13,TRBV30,CAWSVRAGYGYTF
TRBJ1-2,12,TRBV29-1,CSVLTVNYGYTF
TRBJ2-1,16,TRBV24-1,CATRAREATSYNEQFF
TRBJ1-1,12,TRBV3-1/TRBV3-2,CASSQAGREAFF
TRBJ2-1,15,TRBV3-1/TRBV3-2,CASSQRGGLHNEQFF
TRBJ2-3,15,TRBV5-8,CASSLSGRETDTQYF
TRBJ1-4,14,TRBV19,CASSHRATNEKLFF
TRBJ2-2,17,TRBV24-1,CATSVSGRTLMTGELFF
TRBJ1-2,18,TRBV5-1,CASSLFGDSSPSNYGYTF
TRBJ2-1,16,TRBV7-9,CASSPRLVLSYNEQFF
TRBJ1-1,11,TRBV6-5,CASRLRTEAFF
TRBJ2-2,15,TRBV2,CASRLAGANTGELFF
TRBJ1-6,14,TRBV6-5,CASSQGHRNSPLHF
TRBJ1-5,17,TRBV2,CASSEGTGEERGQPQHF
TRBJ1-3,19,TRBV18,CASSPSVRGPLSSGNTIYF
TRBJ1-1,13,TRBV24-1,CATSDKWDRAAFF
TRBJ1-1,12,TRBV19,CASSGGPSRAFF
TRBJ1-4,15,TRBV7-2,CASSSRDSRNEKLFF
TRBJ1-2,16,TRBV7-9,CASSSTRRTANYGYTF
TRBJ2-6,16,TRBV19,CASSGAFISGANVLTF
TRBJ1-3,13,TRBV11-2,CASSWTAGNTIYF
TRBJ1-1,14,TRBV10-3,CAISAQQQNTEAFF
TRBJ1-3,15,TRBV18,CASSPQGLAGNTIYF
TRBJ1-5,14,TRBV19,CASSIETGNQPQHF
TRBJ2-1,12,TRBV10-3,CAISSPGDEQFF
TRBJ2-5,13,TRBV7-6,CASSIHRGQTQYF
TRBJ1-2,15,TRBV9,CASSPRQGGNYGYTF
TRBJ2-3,15,TRBV6-4,CASSDISGGADTQYF
TRBJ2-3,14,TRBV6-5,CASTVAGGPDTQYF
TRBJ1-4,14,TRBV19,CASRARMANEKLFF
TRBJ1-5,14,TRBV6-1,CASSEHRDNQPQHF
TRBJ2-1,16,TRBV7-7,CASSSFPGLPYNEQFF
TRBJ1-4,15,TRBV10-1,CASSRGDRAKEKLFF
TRBJ2-2,15,TRBV5-1,CASSWRTAQRGELFF
TRBJ2-2,14,TRBV29-1,CSVGGLAYTGELFF